The 23 T cell receptor beta chains presented below share a single source sample, sequenced in a study of blood T cell repertoires in COVID-19. TCRdb's copy holds only in-frame clones and misses some; the assay was immunoSEQ multiplex PCR. There are hundreds of thousands of clones in the sample; roughly 80% occur only once, and around 8% lies in the top ten. Source material: peripheral blood. The receptors were gathered from an elderly woman with acute or convalescent COVID-19.

This clone was observed once. This rearrangement joins TRBV3-1 (or the pseudogene TRBV3-2) to TRBJ1-2; no reliable D call. CDR1 is LGHDT, CDR2 YNNKEL, per germline (reference sequence). The CDR3 loop spans 15 amino acids. V was pared by 5 bases and J by 4 bases, with 17 bases between. The CDR3 DNA follows: TGTGCCAGCAGCGGAACCGGGGTAATCCGCTATGGCTACACCTTC. This translates into CASSGTGVIRYGYTF.

This clone was detected only once. The rearrangement links TRBV6-5 to TRBJ1-3; TRBD1 agrees at 7 bases. With 4 bases clipped from V and 3 bases from J, the junction kept 6 bases outside the gene matches. This CDR3 has 15 residues. Germline V gene lookup returns CDR1 MNHEY and CDR2 SVGAGI. The CDR3 protein is CASSFNRGSGNTIYF. The CDR3, as DNA: TGTGCCAGCAGTTTTAACAGGGGTAGTGGAAACACCATATATTTT.

This clone was seen only once. J is TRBJ2-3 and V is TRBV9, with D possibly TRBD2 on 6 matching bases. This CDR3 comprises 16 residues. V lost 4 bases, J lost 4 bases, and 19 bases lay in between. The V gene's germline CDR1 is SGDLS and CDR2 YYNGEE. DNA of the CDR3: TGTGCCAGCAGCCAAATCCTAGCCGGGGGACCAGATACGCAGTATTTT. Translation: CASSQILAGGPDTQYF.

The chain couples TRBV3-1 (or the pseudogene TRBV3-2) to TRBJ1-4; 12 bases line up with TRBD1. Unmatched junction bases numbered 4, after V lost 1 base and J lost 7 bases. CDR3 size: 16 residues. CDR1 is LGHDT, CDR2 YNNKEL, per germline (reference sequence). The CDR3: CASSQGGTGGSEKLFF. CDR3 coding DNA: TGTGCCAGCAGCCAAGGGGGGACAGGGGGCAGTGAAAAACTGTTTTTT.

The chain joins TRBV19 to TRBJ1-5; TRBD1 matches 9 bases. The V gene end was trimmed by 1 base and the J gene end by 0 bases; junction bases not matched to a gene: 7. The CDR3 is 18 amino acids. Germline loops: CDR1 LNHDA, CDR2 SQIVND (reference sequence). The CDR3 here is CASSIAGTGRNSNQPQHF. The CDR3 nucleotides are TGTGCCAGTAGTATAGCCGGGACAGGGAGAAATAGCAATCAGCCCCAGCATTTT.

The chain recombines TRBV4-2 with TRBJ1-5; D uncertain. The CDR3 length is 17 residues. V was shortened by 0 bases and J by 4 bases, with 16 bases between the two germline ends. The germline gives CDR1 LGHNA, CDR2 YNFKEQ. For the CDR3, the DNA is TGTGCCAGCAGCCAAGATCGCCTCAACCCGGGAAATCAGCCCCAGCATTTT. Its protein product is CASSQDRLNPGNQPQHF.

The CDR3 bases are TGTGCCAGCAGTTACTCGCCAAGGGGCAATGAGCAGTTCTTC. This sequence encodes CASSYSPRGNEQFF. The chain combines TRBV6-2 or TRBV6-3 with TRBJ2-1; TRBD1 is a possible D gene (5 bases). The ends were cut back, 0 bases at V and 6 bases at J, with 9 bases in the middle. Germline V gene lookup returns CDR1 MNHEY and CDR2 SVGEGT. The CDR3 has 14 amino acids.

The count of this clone is one. This chain joins TRBV2 and TRBJ1-4, with a weak D call TRBD1 (5 bases). The CDR3 runs 16 residues. The V gene's germline CDR1 is SNHLY and CDR2 FYNNEI. The V gene lost 1 base and the J gene lost 0 bases, with 9 bases spanning the gap. The CDR3 DNA reads as TGTGCCAGCAGTGAAGGGGGCGGAACAACTAATGAAAAACTGTTTTTT. It specifies CASSEGGGTTNEKLFF.

The V gene is TRBV2, the J gene TRBJ1-1; maybe TRBD1 (5 bases). V was cut by 1 base and J by 4 bases, with 7 bases left in between. Germline V gives CDR1 SNHLY, CDR2 FYNNEI. The CDR3 length is 13 residues. The CDR3 sequence is CASSEGGGTEAFF. Written as DNA, the CDR3 is TGTGCCAGCAGTGAAGGGGGGGGCACTGAAGCTTTCTTT.

V is TRBV18 and J is TRBJ1-3; 8 nucleotides agree with TRBD1. The CDR3 contains 16 residues. Germline assignment: CDR1 KGHSH and CDR2 LQKENI. V was pared by 3 bases and J by 1 base, with 5 bases of the junction left unmatched. The CDR3 coding sequence is TGTGCCAGCTCACCCGGGACAGGCGAGTCTGGAAACACCATATATTTT. It yields the protein CASSPGTGESGNTIYF.

The rearrangement links TRBV10-1 to TRBJ2-1; 8 nucleotides line up with TRBD2. The V and J ends lost 11 bases and 6 bases, in that order; junction bases with no gene match: 15. The CDR3 sequence is 15 residues long. Germline CDR1 WNHNN, CDR2 SYGVQD (reference sequence). CDR3: CAPTRPRGALNEQFF. CDR3 bases: TGCGCCCCCACCCGACCGCGGGGGGCCCTCAATGAGCAGTTCTTC.

The J gene is TRBJ2-7, the V gene TRBV3-1 (or the pseudogene TRBV3-2), with D maybe TRBD2 (7 bases). CDR3 size: 16 residues. Per the germline V gene, CDR1 is LGHDT and CDR2 is YNNKEL (reference sequence). V was shortened by 0 bases and J by 6 bases, with 18 bases between the two germline ends. CDR3 sequence reads: CASSQDRAGAGGEQYF. CDR3 DNA: TGTGCCAGCAGCCAAGATAGGGCGGGGGCTGGGGGCGAGCAGTACTTC.

CDR3 DNA: TGTGCCAGCAGTGACCCCCAGTCTTTCAATGAAAAACTGTTTTTT. It specifies CASSDPQSFNEKLFF. V gene TRBV25-1 combines with J gene TRBJ1-4; D gene unclear. The CDR3 spans 15 residues. Germline CDR1 and CDR2: MGHDK and SYGVNS. V was shortened by 3 bases and J by 5 bases, with 13 bases between the two germline ends.

This clone was picked up one time. This chain links TRBV29-1 with TRBJ2-1; unclear D gene. CDR3 length: 12 residues. Germline V CDR1 and CDR2: SQVTM, ANQGSEA. Trimming stripped 2 bases from V and 12 bases from J, with 14 bases between. CDR3 bases: TGCAGCGTTGAACCCCACCCAGGTGGGCAGTTCTTC. Its translation is CSVEPHPGGQFF.

The chain has TRBV6-5 and TRBJ2-7, with TRBD1 matching over 9 bases. Germline V lookup: CDR1 MNHEY, CDR2 SVGAGI. The CDR3 is 14 residues long. V lost 6 bases, J lost 4 bases, and 7 bases stayed unmatched. CDR3: CASSPDRGRYEQYF. DNA of the CDR3: TGTGCCAGCAGCCCGGACAGGGGTAGGTACGAGCAGTACTTC.

The rearrangement joins TRBV6-6 to TRBJ1-4; D possibly corresponds to TRBD1 (6 bases). Trimming left V 9 bases short and J 7 bases short, with 15 bases between. Looked up from germline, CDR1 is MNHNY and CDR2 is SVGAGI (reference sequence). The CDR3 is 13 residues long. CDR3 protein: CARGGAVSEKLFF. CDR3 nucleotides: TGTGCCAGGGGGGGGGCAGTAAGTGAAAAACTGTTTTTT.

The J gene is TRBJ2-3, the V gene TRBV7-7, with D unresolved. The CDR3 runs 15 residues. Trimming shortened V by 4 bases and J by 0 bases, and 11 bases separated the two germline ends. Per germline, CDR1 SSHAT and CDR2 FNYEAQ (reference sequence). CDR3: CASSSTAVSTDTQYF. CDR3 DNA: TGTGCCAGCAGCTCTACAGCAGTTAGCACAGATACGCAGTATTTT. Complete variable domain (other parts from reference TRBV7-7 and TRBJ2-3): GAGVSQSPRYKVTKRGQDVTLRCDPISSHATLYWYQQALGQGPEFLTYFNYEAQPDKSGLPSDRFSAERPEGSISTLTIQRTEQRDSAMYRCASSSTAVSTDTQYFGPGTRLTVL.

The rearrangement uses TRBV28 and TRBJ1-2, with 10 bases identical to TRBD1. With 8 bases clipped from V and 1 base from J, the junction kept 4 bases outside the gene matches. The CDR3 covers 14 residues. Germline V lookup: CDR1 MDHEN, CDR2 SYDVKM. Here the CDR3 reads CASLWTGGNYGYTF. The CDR3 bases are TGTGCCAGCCTTTGGACAGGGGGTAACTATGGCTACACCTTC.

This clone showed up just a few times. The CDR3 nucleotides read TGCGCCAGCAGCTTGGAAGGGACAGGGGCCAACACCATATATTTT. Amino acid sequence: CASSLEGTGANTIYF. The chain is built from TRBV5-1 and TRBJ1-3; 10 bases line up with TRBD1. Germline trimming cut 0 bases from V and 7 bases from J; bases unmatched to any gene: 4. Germline V CDR1 and CDR2: SGHRS, YFSETQ. The CDR3 has 15 residues. Full variable domain (rest looked up from reference TRBV5-1 and TRBJ1-3): KAGVTQTPRYLIKTRGQQVTLSCSPISGHRSVSWYQQTPGQGLQFLFEYFSETQRNKGNFPGRFSGRQFSNSRSEMNVSTLELGDSALYLCASSLEGTGANTIYFGEGSWLTVV.

The chain couples TRBV4-2 to TRBJ2-1; D remains ambiguous. V was cut by 4 bases and J by 10 bases, with 14 bases left in between. This CDR3 contains 13 residues. The germline CDR1 and CDR2 sequences are LGHNA and YNFKEQ. The CDR3: CASSPLQLAEQFF. CDR3 sequence (DNA): TGTGCCAGCAGCCCCCTCCAGTTGGCCGAGCAGTTCTTC.

The V call is TRBV19, the J call TRBJ2-2; TRBD2 matches 9 bases. There are 18 residues in the CDR3. Germline CDR1 and CDR2: LNHDA and SQIVND (reference sequence). V was clipped by 5 bases and J by 0 bases; unmatched bases: 10. This chain's CDR3 is CASSVRRLADSNTGELFF. The CDR3 DNA reads as TGTGCCAGTAGTGTAAGAAGACTAGCGGATTCGAACACCGGGGAGCTGTTTTTT.

The chain has TRBV3-1 (or the pseudogene TRBV3-2) and TRBJ2-3; 10 bases agree with TRBD2. V lost 1 base and J lost 7; bases outside the gene matches: 14. The germline CDR1 and CDR2 sequences are LGHDT and YNNKEL (reference sequence). The CDR3 covers 18 residues. The CDR3, as DNA: TGTGCCAGCAGCCAAGTCATATCCCAGCGGGGGGGCTGGAATACGCAGTATTTT. Protein: CASSQVISQRGGWNTQYF.

This clone was recorded once. The V and J genes are TRBV4-2 and TRBJ1-2, with 7 bases matching TRBD1. Germline CDR1 LGHNA, CDR2 YNFKEQ. Trimming removed 0 bases from V and 6 bases from J; junction bases left unmatched: 7. The CDR3 length is 15 residues. Written as DNA, the CDR3 is TGTGCCAGCAGCCAAGAGGACGGGACAGCTGATGGCTACACCTTC. Protein: CASSQEDGTADGYTF.